Below, 8 T cell receptor beta chains from the same sample are listed, as sequenced in a study of blood T cell repertoires in COVID-19. Assay: immunoSEQ multiplex PCR; the TCRdb copy retains only in-frame clones and omits some. The table shows 60,000 to 85,000 clones, with around nine tenths occurring only once. Sequenced sample: peripheral blood. The receptors stem from a woman over 75 with active or convalescent COVID-19.

As for this clone: This sample also contains other DNA sequences that code for the same CDR3. CDR3 DNA: TGTGCCAGCAGTTACGGACAGGGAGGAAACACCATATATTTT. It translates to CASSYGQGGNTIYF. The genes are TRBV6-6 and TRBJ1-3, with 8 bases matching TRBD1. The CDR3 totals 14 residues. After removal of 2 bases from V and 4 bases from J, the junction contained 1 base not matched to a gene. Germline V gene lookup returns CDR1 MNHNY and CDR2 SVGAGI (reference sequence).

The chain joins TRBV6-5 to TRBJ1-4; a weak D match, TRBD1 (6 bases). The CDR3 extends over 12 amino acids. CDR1 is MNHEY and CDR2 is SVGAGI in the germline V gene. Trimming took 7 bases from V and 8 from J, leaving 11 bases between them. The CDR3 nucleotides are TGTGCCAGCACGACAGGCTACGAAAAACTGTTTTTT. This codes for CASTTGYEKLFF.

This chain connects TRBV9 to TRBJ1-5; a possible D gene is TRBD1 (6 bases). Germline loops: CDR1 SGDLS, CDR2 YYNGEE. The V gene lost 3 bases and the J gene lost 7 bases, with 17 bases spanning the gap. The CDR3 has 15 residues. CDR3 sequence (DNA): TGTGCCAGCAGCGCCTCCAGGGGAATCGGGCAGCCCCAGCATTTT. This gives the protein CASSASRGIGQPQHF.

V gene TRBV10-1 combines with J gene TRBJ2-7, with a weak D call TRBD2 (6 bases). V lost 0 bases, J lost 6 bases, and 12 bases lay in between. Germline V lookup: CDR1 WNHNN, CDR2 SYGVQD (reference sequence). This CDR3 spans 14 amino acids. This chain's CDR3 is CASSESGGAGEQYF. In nucleotides, the CDR3 is TGCGCCAGCAGTGAGTCCGGGGGAGCCGGCGAGCAGTACTTC.

The chain has TRBV25-1 and TRBJ1-5, with D maybe TRBD1 (6 bases). The CDR3 contains 16 residues. V shed 2 bases and J shed 3 bases, with 14 bases lying between them. CDR1 is MGHDK, CDR2 SYGVNS, per germline. The CDR3 region is CASSETGTGFNQPQHF. CDR3 sequence (DNA): TGTGCCAGCAGTGAAACAGGGACGGGATTCAATCAGCCCCAGCATTTT.

This clone occurred a few times. This chain connects TRBV15 to TRBJ1-5; 7 nucleotides align to TRBD1. This CDR3 region has 17 residues. Per germline, CDR1 LNHNV and CDR2 YYDKDF (reference sequence). V was clipped by 0 bases and J by 2 bases; unmatched bases: 7. CDR3 DNA sequence: TGTGCCACCAGCAGAGATGATAATAGGGGGCGCAATCAGCCCCAGCATTTT. It yields the protein CATSRDDNRGRNQPQHF.

The chain employs TRBV19 and TRBJ2-7; 7 nucleotides align to TRBD2. Trimming at V came to 0 bases and at J to 1 base, leaving 3 bases not matched to a gene. In germline, CDR1 is LNHDA, CDR2 SQIVND (reference sequence). CDR3 length: 15 residues. The CDR3, as DNA: TGTGCCAGTAGTATAGAGGCGCGGGGGTCCTACGAGCAGTACTTC. It is translated as CASSIEARGSYEQYF.

The chain couples TRBV7-2 to TRBJ1-2, with no clear D. The CDR3 covers 13 residues. Between the trimmed V and J ends, which lost 5 bases and 7 bases, there was a span of 14 bases. Germline CDR1 is SGHTA and CDR2 is FQGNSA. The CDR3, as DNA: TGTGCCAGCAGCGCAGCTGGGGAGCTTGGCTACACCTTC. It yields the protein CASSAAGELGYTF.